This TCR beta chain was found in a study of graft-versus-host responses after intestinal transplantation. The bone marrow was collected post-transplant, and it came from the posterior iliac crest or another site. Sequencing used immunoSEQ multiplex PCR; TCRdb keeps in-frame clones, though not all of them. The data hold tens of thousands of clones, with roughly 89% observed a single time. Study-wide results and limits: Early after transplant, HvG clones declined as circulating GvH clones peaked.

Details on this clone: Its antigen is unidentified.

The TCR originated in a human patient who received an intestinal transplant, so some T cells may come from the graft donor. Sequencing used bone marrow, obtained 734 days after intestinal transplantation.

The chain's CDR3 is CASSYSNLDNEQFF. DNA for the CDR3: TGTGCCAGCAGTTACTCGAATTTGGACAATGAGCAGTTCTTC. This chain connects TRBV6-6 to TRBJ2-1; no firm D call. The CDR3 has 14 amino acids. Trimming cost V 0 bases and J 5 bases, with 8 bases left between them. CDR1 is MNHNY, CDR2 SVGAGI, per germline (reference sequence).